This TCR beta chain is drawn from a study of blood T cell repertoires in COVID-19. With 3 bases clipped from V and 3 bases from J, the junction kept 5 bases outside the gene matches. The CDR3 is made up of 16 amino acids. Germline V gene sequence: CDR1 SGHAT, CDR2 FQNNGV. The authors' processing: Quantification of nucleated cells was approximated via reference gene primer amplification. Here immunoSEQ multiplex PCR was the method, and the copy in TCRdb shows in-frame clones only, minus some. V, J and clone size are those of that table, while D and trimming were read from the DNA. The table records 95,000 to 150,000 clones, 60% to 85% of them present only once. In the case of this clone: This specimen includes other DNA sequences encoding the same CDR3.

What was sequenced was peripheral blood. The sequence came from a man aged 70-80 years with acute or convalescent COVID-19. The chain combines TRBV11-2 with TRBJ2-1; TRBD2 matches 10 bases. The CDR3 coding sequence is TGTGCCAGCAGCTTGCGACTAGCGGGCGTCTACAATGAGCAGTTCTTC. Its protein is CASSLRLAGVYNEQFF.